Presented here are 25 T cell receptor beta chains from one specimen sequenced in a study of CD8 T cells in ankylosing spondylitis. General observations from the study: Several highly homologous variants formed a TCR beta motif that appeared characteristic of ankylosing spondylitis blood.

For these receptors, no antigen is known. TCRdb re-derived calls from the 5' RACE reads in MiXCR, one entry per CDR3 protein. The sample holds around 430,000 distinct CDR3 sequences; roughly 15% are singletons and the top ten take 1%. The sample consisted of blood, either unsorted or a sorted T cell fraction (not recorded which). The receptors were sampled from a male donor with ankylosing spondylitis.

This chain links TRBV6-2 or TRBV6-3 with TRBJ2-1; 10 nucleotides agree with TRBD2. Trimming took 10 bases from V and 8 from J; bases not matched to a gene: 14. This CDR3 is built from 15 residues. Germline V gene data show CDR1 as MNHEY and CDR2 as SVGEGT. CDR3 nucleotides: TGTGCCACCACCAAGAAAGCGGGAGGGCCCTATGAGCAGTTCTTC. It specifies CATTKKAGGPYEQFF.

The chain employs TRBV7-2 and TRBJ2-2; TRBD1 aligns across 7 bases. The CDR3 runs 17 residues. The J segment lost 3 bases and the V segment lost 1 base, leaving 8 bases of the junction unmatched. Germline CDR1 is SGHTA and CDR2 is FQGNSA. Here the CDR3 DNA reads TGTGCCAGCAGCTTAGTGGGGACAGTGGTTTACACCGGGGAGCTGTTTTTT. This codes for CASSLVGTVVYTGELFF.

This CDR3 is CASSEKGRGRYYNEQFF. The CDR3 nucleotides read TGTGCCAGCAGTGAAAAGGGTAGGGGACGTTACTACAATGAGCAGTTCTTC. The gene calls are TRBV2 and TRBJ2-1; D is tentatively TRBD1 or TRBD2 (5 bases each). This CDR3 region has 17 residues. V was clipped by 2 bases and J by 3 bases, with 17 bases between them. The germline V gene has CDR1 SNHLY and CDR2 FYNNEI.

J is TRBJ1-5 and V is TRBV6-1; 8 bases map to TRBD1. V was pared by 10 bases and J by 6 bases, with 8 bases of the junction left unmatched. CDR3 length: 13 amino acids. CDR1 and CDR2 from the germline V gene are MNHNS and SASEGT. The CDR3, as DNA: TGTGCCACCGGACAGGGTGGAGTTCAGCCCCAGCATTTT. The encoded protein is CATGQGGVQPQHF.

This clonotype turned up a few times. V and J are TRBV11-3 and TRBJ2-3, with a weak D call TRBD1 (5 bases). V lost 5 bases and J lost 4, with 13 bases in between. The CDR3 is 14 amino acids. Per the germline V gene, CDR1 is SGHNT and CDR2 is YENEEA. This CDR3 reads CASSTSQGADTQYF. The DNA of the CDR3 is TGTGCCAGCAGCACAAGCCAGGGCGCAGATACGCAGTATTTT.

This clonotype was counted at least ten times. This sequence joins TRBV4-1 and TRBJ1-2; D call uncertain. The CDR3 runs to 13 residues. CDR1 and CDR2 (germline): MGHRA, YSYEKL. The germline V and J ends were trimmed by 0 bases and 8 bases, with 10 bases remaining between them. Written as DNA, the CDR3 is TGCGCCAGCAGCCAAGAAATTGACACCGGCTACACCTTC. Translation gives CASSQEIDTGYTF.

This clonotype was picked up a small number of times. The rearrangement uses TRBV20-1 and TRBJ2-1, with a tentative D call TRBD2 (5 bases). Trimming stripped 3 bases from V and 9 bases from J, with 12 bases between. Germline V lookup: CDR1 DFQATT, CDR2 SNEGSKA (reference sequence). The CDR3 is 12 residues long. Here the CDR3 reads CSASRTRGEQFF. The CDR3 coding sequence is TGCAGTGCTAGTAGGACCCGGGGTGAGCAGTTCTTC.

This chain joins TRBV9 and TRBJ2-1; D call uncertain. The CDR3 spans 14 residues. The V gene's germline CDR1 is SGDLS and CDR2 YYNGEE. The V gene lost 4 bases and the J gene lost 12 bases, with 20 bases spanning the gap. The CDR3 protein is CASSSQVGSRWQFF. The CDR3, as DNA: TGTGCCAGCAGCTCCCAGGTGGGGTCGCGGTGGCAGTTCTTC.

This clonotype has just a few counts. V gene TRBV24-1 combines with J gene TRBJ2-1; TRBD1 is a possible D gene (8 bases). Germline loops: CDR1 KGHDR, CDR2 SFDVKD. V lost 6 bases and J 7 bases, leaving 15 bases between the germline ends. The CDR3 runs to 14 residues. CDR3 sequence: CATSTDRGGNEQFF. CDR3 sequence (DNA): TGTGCCACCAGTACCGACAGGGGAGGGAATGAGCAGTTCTTC.

The CDR3 is CASSLVGGPWWPQHF. The CDR3 coding sequence is TGCGCCAGCAGCTTGGTCGGAGGACCCTGGTGGCCCCAGCATTTT. The chain combines TRBV5-1 with TRBJ1-5; D not certain. V gave up 0 bases and J gave up 9 bases, with 16 bases separating them. The CDR3 is 15 amino acids. The germline gives CDR1 SGHRS, CDR2 YFSETQ.

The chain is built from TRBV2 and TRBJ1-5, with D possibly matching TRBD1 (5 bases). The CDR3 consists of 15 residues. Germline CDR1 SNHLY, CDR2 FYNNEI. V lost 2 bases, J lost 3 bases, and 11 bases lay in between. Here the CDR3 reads CASSEQSGDNQPQHF. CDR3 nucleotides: TGTGCCAGCAGTGAACAATCGGGGGACAATCAGCCCCAGCATTTT.

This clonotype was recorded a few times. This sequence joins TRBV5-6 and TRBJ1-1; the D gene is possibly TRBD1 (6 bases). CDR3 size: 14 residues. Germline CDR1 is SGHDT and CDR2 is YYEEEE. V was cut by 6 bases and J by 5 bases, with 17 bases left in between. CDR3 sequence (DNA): TGTGCCAGCATCAACCAGGGGTTGGATACTGAAGCTTTCTTT. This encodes CASINQGLDTEAFF.

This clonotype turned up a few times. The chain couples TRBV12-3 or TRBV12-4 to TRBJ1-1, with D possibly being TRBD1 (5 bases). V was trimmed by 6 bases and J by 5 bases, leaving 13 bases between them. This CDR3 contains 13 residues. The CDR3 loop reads CASSQGFGTEAFF. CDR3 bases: TGTGCCAGCAGCCAGGGTTTTGGTACTGAAGCTTTCTTT.

CDR3 DNA sequence: TGCCCTAGCGGGGGGGAAGATAGCACAGATACGCAGTATTTT. It specifies CPSGGEDSTDTQYF. J is TRBJ2-3 and V is TRBV20-1; TRBD2 aligns across 12 bases. The CDR3 has 14 amino acids. Germline CDR1 is DFQATT and CDR2 is SNEGSKA (reference sequence).

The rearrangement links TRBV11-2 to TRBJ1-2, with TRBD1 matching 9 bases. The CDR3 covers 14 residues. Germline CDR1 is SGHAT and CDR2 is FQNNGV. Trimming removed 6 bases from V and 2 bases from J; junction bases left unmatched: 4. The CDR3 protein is CASRTGGGNYGYTF. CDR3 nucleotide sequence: TGTGCCAGCAGAACAGGGGGCGGGAACTATGGCTACACCTTC.

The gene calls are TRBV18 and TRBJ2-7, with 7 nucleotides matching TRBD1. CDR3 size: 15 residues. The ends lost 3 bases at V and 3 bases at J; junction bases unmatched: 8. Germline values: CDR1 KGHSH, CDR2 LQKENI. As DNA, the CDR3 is TGTGCCAGCTCACCGTCGGTCGCAGGGGGCTACGAGCAGTACTTC. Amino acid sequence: CASSPSVAGGYEQYF.

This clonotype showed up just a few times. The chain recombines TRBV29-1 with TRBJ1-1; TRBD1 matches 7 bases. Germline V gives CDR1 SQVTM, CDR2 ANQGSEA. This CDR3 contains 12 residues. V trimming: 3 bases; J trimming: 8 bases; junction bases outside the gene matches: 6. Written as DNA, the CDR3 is TGCAGCGTTGAGGGGGCAGGGGGAGAAGCTTTCTTT. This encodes CSVEGAGGEAFF. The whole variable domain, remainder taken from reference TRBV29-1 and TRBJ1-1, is SAVISQKPSRDICQRGTSLTIQCQVDSQVTMMFWYRQQPGQSLTLIATANQGSEATYESGFVIDKFPISRPNLTFSTLTVSNMSPEDSSIYLCSVEGAGGEAFFGQGTRLTVV.

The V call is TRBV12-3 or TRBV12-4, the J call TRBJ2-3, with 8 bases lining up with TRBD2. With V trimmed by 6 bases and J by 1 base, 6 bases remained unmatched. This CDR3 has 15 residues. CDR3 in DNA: TGTGCCAGCAGCTACGGGGGGGCTGGCACAGATACGCAGTATTTT. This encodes CASSYGGAGTDTQYF.

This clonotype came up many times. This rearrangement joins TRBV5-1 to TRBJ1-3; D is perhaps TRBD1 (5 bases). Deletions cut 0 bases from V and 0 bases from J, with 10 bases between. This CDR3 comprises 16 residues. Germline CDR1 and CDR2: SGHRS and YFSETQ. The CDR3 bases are TGCGCCAGCAGCTTGGGACAGCTTCTCTCTGGAAACACCATATATTTT. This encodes CASSLGQLLSGNTIYF.

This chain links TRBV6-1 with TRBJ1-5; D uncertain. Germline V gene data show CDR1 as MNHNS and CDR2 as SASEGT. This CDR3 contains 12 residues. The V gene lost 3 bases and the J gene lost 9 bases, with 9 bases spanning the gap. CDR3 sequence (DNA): TGTGCCAGCAGTGACGCCTTTATGCCCCAGCATTTT. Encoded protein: CASSDAFMPQHF.

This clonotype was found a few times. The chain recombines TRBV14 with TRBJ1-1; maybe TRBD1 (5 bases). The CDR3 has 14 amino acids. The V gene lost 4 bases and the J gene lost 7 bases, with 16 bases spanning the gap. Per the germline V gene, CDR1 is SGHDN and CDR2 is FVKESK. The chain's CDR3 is CASSRIDRASEAFF. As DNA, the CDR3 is TGTGCCAGCAGCCGTATCGACAGAGCTAGTGAAGCTTTCTTT.

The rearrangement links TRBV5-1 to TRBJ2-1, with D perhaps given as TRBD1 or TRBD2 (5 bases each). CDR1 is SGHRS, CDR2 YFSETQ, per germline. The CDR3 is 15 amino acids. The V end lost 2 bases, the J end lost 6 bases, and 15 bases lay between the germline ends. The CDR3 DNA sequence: TGCGCCAGCAGCTTATCGGGGCCTTCGGGCAATGAGCAGTTCTTC. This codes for CASSLSGPSGNEQFF. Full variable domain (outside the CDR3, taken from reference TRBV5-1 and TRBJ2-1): KAGVTQTPRYLIKTRGQQVTLSCSPISGHRSVSWYQQTPGQGLQFLFEYFSETQRNKGNFPGRFSGRQFSNSRSEMNVSTLELGDSALYLCASSLSGPSGNEQFFGPGTRLTVL.

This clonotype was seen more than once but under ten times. CDR3 coding DNA: TGTGCCTGGAGTTCTGCCCCCAAGACCCAGTACTTC. This encodes CAWSSAPKTQYF. This chain connects TRBV30 to TRBJ2-5; D not certain. V was clipped by 2 bases and J by 6 bases, with 10 bases between them. This CDR3 region has 12 residues. Looked up from germline, CDR1 is GTSNPN and CDR2 is SVGIG (reference sequence).

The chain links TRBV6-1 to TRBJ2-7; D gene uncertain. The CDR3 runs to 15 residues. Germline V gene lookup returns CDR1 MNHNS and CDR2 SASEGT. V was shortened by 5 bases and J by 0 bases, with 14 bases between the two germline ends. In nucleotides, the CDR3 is TGTGCCAGCAGTCCATCGACGGGCTTCTCCTACGAGCAGTACTTC. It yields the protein CASSPSTGFSYEQYF.

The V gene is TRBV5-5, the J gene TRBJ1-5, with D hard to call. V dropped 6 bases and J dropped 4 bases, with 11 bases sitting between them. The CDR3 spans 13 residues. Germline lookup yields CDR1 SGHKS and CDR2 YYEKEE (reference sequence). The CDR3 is CASTKDGNQPQHF. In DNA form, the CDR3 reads TGTGCCAGCACTAAGGATGGAAATCAGCCCCAGCATTTT.